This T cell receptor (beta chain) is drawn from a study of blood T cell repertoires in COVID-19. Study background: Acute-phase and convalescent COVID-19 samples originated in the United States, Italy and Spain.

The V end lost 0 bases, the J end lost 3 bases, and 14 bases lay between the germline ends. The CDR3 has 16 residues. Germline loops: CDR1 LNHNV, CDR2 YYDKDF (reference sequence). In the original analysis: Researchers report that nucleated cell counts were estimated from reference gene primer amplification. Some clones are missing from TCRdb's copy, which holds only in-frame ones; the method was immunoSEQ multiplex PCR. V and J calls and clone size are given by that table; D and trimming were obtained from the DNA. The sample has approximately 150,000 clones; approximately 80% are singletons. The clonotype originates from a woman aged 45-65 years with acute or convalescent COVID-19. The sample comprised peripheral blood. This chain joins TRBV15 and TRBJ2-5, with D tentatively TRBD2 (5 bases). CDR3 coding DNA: TGTGCCACCAGCAGAGACCTACTCGGGATCGAAGAGACCCAGTACTTC. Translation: CATSRDLLGIEETQYF.